What follows are 26 T cell receptor beta chains derived from one specimen sequenced in a study of shared clonotypes between healthy human individuals. Some clones are missing from TCRdb's copy, which holds only in-frame ones; the method was immunoSEQ multiplex PCR. The sample holds 2.3 million or so clones, 80% to 95% seen once. The material sequenced was naive CD4+ T cells from PBMCs. Subset of the sample: CD45RA+ positively selected. The source of these receptors is a man between 18 and 35 years old in good health. Some clones in this sample may be carry-over from other donors' samples.

V is TRBV4-1 and J is TRBJ1-2, with D perhaps TRBD1 (5 bases). The CDR3 covers 16 residues. Germline V gene lookup returns CDR1 MGHRA and CDR2 YSYEKL. The V end lost 5 bases, the J end lost 4 bases, and 20 bases lay between the germline ends. The CDR3 here is CASSWDSSRKTYGYTF. For the CDR3, the DNA is TGCGCCAGCAGCTGGGACTCTAGCCGAAAGACCTATGGCTACACCTTC.

This clone was observed once. The rearrangement uses TRBV28 and TRBJ1-6; D not resolved. Germline assignment: CDR1 MDHEN and CDR2 SYDVKM. The CDR3 has 12 amino acids. The V end was cut by 10 bases, the J end by 9 bases, with 13 bases between. CDR3 loop: CATKEFSSPLHF. As DNA, the CDR3 is TGTGCCACCAAGGAGTTCAGTTCACCCCTCCACTTT.

The rearrangement joins TRBV7-8 to TRBJ2-7; 9 bases line up with TRBD1. Germline-derived CDR1 and CDR2 are SGHVS and FQNEAQ. V lost 3 bases, J lost 5 bases, and 8 bases stayed unmatched. This CDR3 is 15 amino acids long. This CDR3 is CASSFPTGGEDEQYF. The DNA of the CDR3 is TGTGCCAGCAGCTTCCCGACAGGGGGTGAGGACGAGCAGTACTTC.

This chain connects TRBV2 to TRBJ2-5; D remains ambiguous. The CDR3 is 14 amino acids. With 6 bases removed from V and 1 base from J, the gap between germline ends came to 12 bases. Germline V gene data show CDR1 as SNHLY and CDR2 as FYNNEI. CDR3 region: CASRAGGGQETQYF. CDR3 in DNA: TGTGCCAGCAGAGCCGGCGGCGGCCAAGAGACCCAGTACTTC.

This clone was picked up one time. The rearrangement joins TRBV29-1 to TRBJ2-2; weak D call: TRBD1 (6 bases). CDR3 length: 17 residues. Germline V CDR1 and CDR2: SQVTM, ANQGSEA. V lost 4 bases and J lost 2, with 20 bases in between. The DNA of the CDR3 is TGCAGCGTTGGGCCGGGACACCCCACCTCAAACACCGGGGAGCTGTTTTTT. It specifies CSVGPGHPTSNTGELFF.

The J gene is TRBJ2-6, the V gene TRBV7-8; no definite D call. The CDR3 is 14 residues long. From germline, CDR1 is SGHVS and CDR2 FQNEAQ. Trimming shortened V by 3 bases and J by 2 bases, and 5 bases separated the two germline ends. The CDR3 spells CASSFGTGANVLTF. CDR3 nucleotides: TGTGCCAGCAGCTTTGGGACTGGGGCCAACGTCCTGACTTTC. The full variable domain, rest sourced from reference TRBV7-8 and TRBJ2-6, is GAGVSQSPRYKVAKRGQDVALRCDPISGHVSLFWYQQALGQGPEFLTYFQNEAQLDKSGLPSDRFFAERPEGSVSTLKIQRTQQEDSAVYLCASSFGTGANVLTFGAGSRLTVL.

V and J are TRBV10-3 and TRBJ1-3; possible D gene TRBD1, 6 bases. Germline assignment: CDR1 ENHRY and CDR2 SYGVKD. The CDR3 has 14 amino acids. Trimming removed 10 bases at V and 0 bases at J, with 13 bases between. This CDR3 is CATRQDHSGNTIYF. CDR3 nucleotides: TGTGCCACACGACAGGATCACTCTGGAAACACCATATATTTT.

V gene TRBV4-2 combines with J gene TRBJ2-3, with TRBD2 matching 7 bases. The CDR3 has 15 residues. J was trimmed by 0 bases and V by 5 bases; bases with no gene match: 5. Germline V gene data show CDR1 as LGHNA and CDR2 as YNFKEQ. The DNA for the CDR3 is TGTGCCAGCAGCATGGGACTACAAAGCACAGATACGCAGTATTTT. Protein: CASSMGLQSTDTQYF.

This clone was seen just once. The chain carries TRBV5-4 and TRBJ2-2, with 8 bases fitting TRBD2. The germline V gene has CDR1 SGHNT and CDR2 YYREEE (reference sequence). The CDR3 loop spans 16 amino acids. V trimming: 5 bases; J trimming: 1 base; junction bases outside the gene matches: 7. The CDR3 DNA reads TGTGCCAGCAGATACGAACTAGCGGAGAACACCGGGGAGCTGTTTTTT. It codes for CASRYELAENTGELFF.

The genes are TRBV10-1 and TRBJ2-1; possible D gene TRBD2, 5 bases. Germline lookup yields CDR1 WNHNN and CDR2 SYGVQD (reference sequence). This CDR3 contains 16 residues. Trimming took off 2 bases at V and 0 bases at J, with 11 bases between the two ends. In nucleotides, the CDR3 is TGCGCCAGCAGTGAGGGGCGGGCGACCTCCTACAATGAGCAGTTCTTC. This translates into CASSEGRATSYNEQFF.

The chain combines TRBV29-1 with TRBJ2-1; TRBD2 agrees at 12 bases. The CDR3 is made up of 18 amino acids. CDR1 and CDR2 from the germline V gene are SQVTM and ANQGSEA. The junction had 10 bases not matched to a gene; V was cut back by 4 bases and J by 0 bases. The CDR3 DNA is TGCAGCGTTGTCTTCCTGACTAGCGGGAGCTCCTCCTACAATGAGCAGTTCTTC. Translated, it gives CSVVFLTSGSSSYNEQFF.

The genes are TRBV27 and TRBJ1-2, with 10 positions matching TRBD1. This CDR3 comprises 17 residues. V was clipped by 6 bases and J by 7 bases; unmatched bases: 17. Germline CDR1 is MNHEY and CDR2 is SMNVEV (reference sequence). CDR3 sequence: CASSPSPATGGAGGYTF. The CDR3 DNA reads TGTGCCAGCAGCCCATCCCCGGCGACAGGGGGCGCGGGTGGCTACACCTTC.

With regard to this clone: Within the sample, other DNA sequences also encode this same CDR3. The chain links TRBV5-1 to TRBJ1-5, with 7 bases fitting TRBD1. With 0 bases clipped from V and 1 base from J, the junction kept 1 base outside the gene matches. The CDR3 extends over 15 amino acids. CDR1 SGHRS and CDR2 YFSETQ come from the germline V gene. The CDR3 protein is CASSLGQGSNQPQHF. In DNA form, the CDR3 reads TGCGCCAGCAGCTTGGGACAGGGAAGCAATCAGCCCCAGCATTTT.

This chain joins TRBV6-1 and TRBJ2-4, with D perhaps matching TRBD1 (5 bases). Trimming removed 2 bases at V and 8 bases at J, with 13 bases between. From germline, CDR1 is MNHNS and CDR2 SASEGT. The CDR3 is 14 residues long. The CDR3 sequence is CASSERGRSDIQYF. CDR3 bases: TGTGCCAGCAGTGAAAGGGGCAGATCGGACATTCAGTACTTC.

The V call is TRBV6-5, the J call TRBJ1-5; no clear D. Trimming cost V 6 bases and J 6 bases, with 12 bases left between them. Germline values: CDR1 MNHEY, CDR2 SVGAGI. The CDR3 loop spans 13 amino acids. The CDR3 nucleotides read TGTGCCAGCAGCCTTGATTCTAGTCAGCCCCAGCATTTT. It specifies CASSLDSSQPQHF.

This clone was detected only once. J is TRBJ1-5 and V is TRBV5-1; D is perhaps TRBD1 (5 bases). The ends were cut back, 0 bases at V and 6 bases at J, with 16 bases in the middle. The CDR3 is 16 residues long. Germline V gives CDR1 SGHRS, CDR2 YFSETQ. In DNA form, the CDR3 reads TGCGCCAGCAGCTTGGCTGGGGCTAACTTAAGTCAGCCCCAGCATTTT. It specifies CASSLAGANLSQPQHF. Variable domain in full (rest from reference TRBV5-1 and TRBJ1-5): KAGVTQTPRYLIKTRGQQVTLSCSPISGHRSVSWYQQTPGQGLQFLFEYFSETQRNKGNFPGRFSGRQFSNSRSEMNVSTLELGDSALYLCASSLAGANLSQPQHFGDGTRLSIL.

The chain employs TRBV5-1 and TRBJ2-7; either TRBD1 or TRBD2 may fit D (5 bases each). Germline V gene lookup returns CDR1 SGHRS and CDR2 YFSETQ. V was trimmed by 0 bases and J by 4 bases, leaving 17 bases between them. The length of the CDR3 is 16 residues. The CDR3 reads CASSLAADGGSYEQYF. In DNA, the CDR3 is TGCGCCAGCAGCTTGGCCGCGGATGGGGGTTCTTACGAGCAGTACTTC.

As concerns this clone: Different DNA sequences within this sample yield the same CDR3. This chain connects TRBV7-9 to TRBJ2-7; 11 bases map to TRBD2. Per the germline V gene, CDR1 is SEHNR and CDR2 is FQNEAQ (reference sequence). Trimming at V came to 5 bases and at J to 2 bases, leaving 5 bases not matched to a gene. CDR3 length: 15 residues. Here the CDR3 reads CASSPGTSGTYEQYF. The CDR3 DNA sequence: TGTGCCAGCAGCCCCGGGACTAGCGGAACCTACGAGCAGTACTTC.

The chain links TRBV18 to TRBJ1-1; no definite D call. The CDR3 runs to 15 residues. Germline V lookup: CDR1 KGHSH, CDR2 LQKENI. V lost 0 bases and J 4 bases, leaving 12 bases between the germline ends. DNA of the CDR3: TGTGCCAGCTCACCACCGTTCGGGGTCGGCACTGAAGCTTTCTTT. It translates to CASSPPFGVGTEAFF.

The gene calls are TRBV5-1 and TRBJ2-3; 11 positions match TRBD1. The V gene end was trimmed by 4 bases and the J gene end by 5 bases; junction bases not matched to a gene: 15. Germline values: CDR1 SGHRS, CDR2 YFSETQ. The CDR3 is made up of 18 amino acids. The CDR3 nucleotides read TGCGCCAGCAGCCCCGGACAGGGGGCCAGGGTAATAGGAGATACGCAGTATTTT. Translation gives CASSPGQGARVIGDTQYF. Full variable domain (missing parts from reference TRBV5-1 and TRBJ2-3): KAGVTQTPRYLIKTRGQQVTLSCSPISGHRSVSWYQQTPGQGLQFLFEYFSETQRNKGNFPGRFSGRQFSNSRSEMNVSTLELGDSALYLCASSPGQGARVIGDTQYFGPGTRLTVL.

This chain joins TRBV6-1 and TRBJ1-1, with a weak D call TRBD1 (6 bases). The ends were cut back, 4 bases at V and 0 bases at J, with 12 bases in the middle. CDR3 length equals 15 residues. Germline CDR1 MNHNS, CDR2 SASEGT. The CDR3 nucleotides are TGTGCCAGCAGTGTGGGGGGCGGATTGAACACTGAAGCTTTCTTT. It translates to CASSVGGGLNTEAFF.

As to this clone: One end of the junction is discordant with germline, which a read error may explain. The chain is built from TRBV7-9 and TRBJ1-1; D not certain. Germline assignment: CDR1 SEHNR and CDR2 FQNEAQ (reference sequence). CDR3 length: 14 amino acids. This CDR3 reads CASSFQTMNSEAFF. The CDR3 DNA is TGTGCCAGCAGCTTTCAGACGATGAACAGTGAAGCTTTCTTT. The variable domain in full, completed from reference TRBV7-9 and TRBJ1-1, reads DTGVSQNPRHKITKRGQNVTFRCDPISEHNRLYWYRQTLGQGPEFLTYFQNEAQLEKSRLLSDRFSAERPKGSFSTLEIQRTEQGDSAMYLCASSFQTMNSEAFFGQGTRLTVV.

The chain joins TRBV10-3 to TRBJ2-7; 9 nucleotides line up with TRBD1. Germline CDR1 is ENHRY and CDR2 is SYGVKD. The V and J ends lost 4 bases and 2 bases, in that order; junction bases with no gene match: 3. The CDR3 length is 14 residues. This CDR3 reads CAISGDRVPYEQYF. Written as DNA, the CDR3 is TGTGCCATCAGTGGGGACAGGGTCCCCTACGAGCAGTACTTC.

The rearrangement joins TRBV19 to TRBJ1-4, with 9 bases matching TRBD1. This CDR3 spans 15 amino acids. Germline CDR1 reads LNHDA; CDR2 reads SQIVND (reference sequence). The trim removed 8 bases at V and 4 bases at J, leaving 8 bases unmatched. The chain's CDR3 is CASATQGADNEKLFF. The CDR3 coding sequence is TGTGCCAGTGCTACACAGGGGGCGGATAATGAAAAACTGTTTTTT.

Remarks on this clone: The sample holds other DNA sequences that translate to the same CDR3. This chain links TRBV6-5 with TRBJ1-1; D remains unclear. Germline assignment: CDR1 MNHEY and CDR2 SVGAGI. The CDR3 has 13 amino acids. Trimming removed 2 bases at V and 1 base at J, with 5 bases between. CDR3 amino acids: CASSYLRNTEAFF. The CDR3 bases are TGTGCCAGCAGTTACCTAAGGAACACTGAAGCTTTCTTT.

The J gene is TRBJ2-3, the V gene TRBV7-3; D is perhaps TRBD1 (5 bases). This CDR3 has 14 amino acids. V lost 3 bases to trimming and J lost 2 bases, with 9 bases between them. CDR1 is SGHTA and CDR2 is FQGTGA in the germline V gene. This chain's CDR3 is CASSFVGDTDTQYF. CDR3 bases: TGTGCCAGCAGCTTCGTAGGGGACACAGATACGCAGTATTTT. The whole variable domain, filled in from reference TRBV7-3 and TRBJ2-3, reads GAGVSQTPSNKVTEKGKYVELRCDPISGHTALYWYRQSLGQGPEFLIYFQGTGAADDSGLPNDRFFAVRPEGSVSTLKIQRTERGDSAVYLCASSFVGDTDTQYFGPGTRLTVL.